These T cell receptor beta chains were read from a single sample in a study of blood T cell repertoires in COVID-19. Only in-frame clones appear in the TCRdb table, and some are missing; sequencing was by immunoSEQ multiplex PCR. The repertoire has hundreds of thousands of clones, 88% of them found once; the top ten carry approximately 1.5%. The specimen was PBMCs or T cells enriched from blood (not recorded which). Source of these receptors: a woman between 18 and 30 years old who had been exposed to COVID-19. CDR3s include the opening cysteine and the closing phenylalanine or tryptophan. Fields, in order: V gene, J gene, CDR3 protein.

V gene: TRBV13; J gene: TRBJ2-3; CDR3 protein: CASSTRSGRMSDTQYF
V gene: TRBV5-1; J gene: TRBJ1-1; CDR3 protein: CASSRGLRDTEAFF
V gene: TRBV7-2; J gene: TRBJ2-1; CDR3 protein: CASSPGYQSGEQFF
V gene: TRBV5-1; J gene: TRBJ1-4; CDR3 protein: CASRSRATNEKLFF
V gene: TRBV4-3; J gene: TRBJ2-2; CDR3 protein: CASSHSGGPVTGELFF
V gene: TRBV6-1; J gene: TRBJ2-1; CDR3 protein: CASSEWRSRAGGQINEQFF
V gene: TRBV28; J gene: TRBJ1-2; CDR3 protein: CASSSPSGTGVDGYTF
V gene: TRBV11-2; J gene: TRBJ1-4; CDR3 protein: CASSGAGNEKLFF
V gene: TRBV2; J gene: TRBJ2-1; CDR3 protein: CASFASTPNEQFF
V gene: TRBV28; J gene: TRBJ2-1; CDR3 protein: CASSLPRGTYNEQFF